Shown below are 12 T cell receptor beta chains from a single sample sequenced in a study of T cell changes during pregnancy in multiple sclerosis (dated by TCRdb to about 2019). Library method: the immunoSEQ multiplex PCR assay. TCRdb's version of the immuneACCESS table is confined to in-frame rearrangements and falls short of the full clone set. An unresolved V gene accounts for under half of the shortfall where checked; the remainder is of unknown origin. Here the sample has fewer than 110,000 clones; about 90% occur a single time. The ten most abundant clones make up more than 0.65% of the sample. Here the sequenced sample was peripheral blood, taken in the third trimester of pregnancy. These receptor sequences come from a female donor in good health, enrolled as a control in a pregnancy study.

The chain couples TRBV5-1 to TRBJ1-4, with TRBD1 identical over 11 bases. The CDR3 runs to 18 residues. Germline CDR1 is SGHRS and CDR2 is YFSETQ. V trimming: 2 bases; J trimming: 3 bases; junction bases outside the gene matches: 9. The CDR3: CASSFGQGAVGANEKLFF. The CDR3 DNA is TGCGCCAGCAGCTTTGGACAGGGGGCTGTGGGAGCTAATGAAAAACTGTTTTTT.

This CDR3 reads CASSLGGQDYGYTF. The CDR3 bases are TGTGCCAGCAGCTTGGGGGGACAGGACTATGGCTACACCTTC. The chain is built from TRBV5-5 and TRBJ1-2; 8 bases map to TRBD1. The CDR3 spans 14 residues. Germline V gene data show CDR1 as SGHKS and CDR2 as YYEKEE (reference sequence). The V segment lost 0 bases and the J segment 3 bases; nucleotides outside the gene matches: 1.

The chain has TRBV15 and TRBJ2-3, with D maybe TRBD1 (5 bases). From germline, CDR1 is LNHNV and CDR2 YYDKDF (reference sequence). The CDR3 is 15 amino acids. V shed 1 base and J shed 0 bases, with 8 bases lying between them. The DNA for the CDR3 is TGTGCCACCAGCAGAGTGGCAGGGAGCACAGATACGCAGTATTTT. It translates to CATSRVAGSTDTQYF.

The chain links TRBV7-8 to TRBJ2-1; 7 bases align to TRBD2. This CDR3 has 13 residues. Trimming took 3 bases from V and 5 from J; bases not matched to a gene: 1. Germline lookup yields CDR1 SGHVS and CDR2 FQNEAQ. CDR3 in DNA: TGTGCCAGCAGCTTGGGACTAAACAATGAGCAGTTCTTC. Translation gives CASSLGLNNEQFF.

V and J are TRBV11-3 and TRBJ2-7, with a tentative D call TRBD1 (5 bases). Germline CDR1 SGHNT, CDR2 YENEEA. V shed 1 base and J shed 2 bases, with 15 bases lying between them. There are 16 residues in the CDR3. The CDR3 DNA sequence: TGTGCCAGCAGCTTAGCCGTATCAGGGCACGCCTACGAGCAGTACTTC. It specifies CASSLAVSGHAYEQYF.

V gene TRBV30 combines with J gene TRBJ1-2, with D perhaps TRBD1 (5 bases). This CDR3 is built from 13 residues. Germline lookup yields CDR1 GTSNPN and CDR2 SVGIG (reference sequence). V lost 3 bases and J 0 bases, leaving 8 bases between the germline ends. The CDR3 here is CAWRTEANYGYTF. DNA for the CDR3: TGTGCCTGGAGGACAGAAGCTAACTATGGCTACACCTTC.

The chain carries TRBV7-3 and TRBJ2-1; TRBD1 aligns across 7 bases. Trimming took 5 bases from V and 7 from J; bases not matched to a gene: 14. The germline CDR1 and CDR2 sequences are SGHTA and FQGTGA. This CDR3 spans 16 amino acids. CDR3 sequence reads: CASSTDRDRVRNEQFF. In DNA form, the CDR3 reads TGTGCCAGCAGCACCGACAGGGATAGGGTGCGAAATGAGCAGTTCTTC.

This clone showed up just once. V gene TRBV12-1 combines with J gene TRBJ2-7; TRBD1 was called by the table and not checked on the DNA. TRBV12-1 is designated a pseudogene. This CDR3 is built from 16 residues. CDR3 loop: CASSFTCRDRAYEQYF. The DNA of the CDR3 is TGTGCCAGCAGCTTTACTTGCCGGGACAGGGCCTACGAGCAGTACTTC.

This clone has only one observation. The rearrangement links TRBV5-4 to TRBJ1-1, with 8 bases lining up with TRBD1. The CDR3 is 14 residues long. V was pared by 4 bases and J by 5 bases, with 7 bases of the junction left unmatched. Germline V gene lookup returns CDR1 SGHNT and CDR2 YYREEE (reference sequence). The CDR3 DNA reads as TGTGCCAGCAGCCCGCAGGACAGGGCTACTGAAGCTTTCTTT. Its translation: CASSPQDRATEAFF.

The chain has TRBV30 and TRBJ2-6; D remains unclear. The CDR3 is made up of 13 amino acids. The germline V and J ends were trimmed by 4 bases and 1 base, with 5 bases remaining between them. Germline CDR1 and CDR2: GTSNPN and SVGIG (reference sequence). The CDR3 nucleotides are TGTGCCTGGATCCTATCTGGGGCCAACGTCCTGACTTTC. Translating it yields CAWILSGANVLTF.

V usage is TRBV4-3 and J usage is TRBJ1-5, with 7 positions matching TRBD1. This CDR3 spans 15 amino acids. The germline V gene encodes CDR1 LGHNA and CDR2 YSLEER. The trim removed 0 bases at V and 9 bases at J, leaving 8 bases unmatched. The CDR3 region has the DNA TGCGCCAGCAGCCAAGATCGACAGGGTTATTGGCCCCAGCATTTT. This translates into CASSQDRQGYWPQHF.

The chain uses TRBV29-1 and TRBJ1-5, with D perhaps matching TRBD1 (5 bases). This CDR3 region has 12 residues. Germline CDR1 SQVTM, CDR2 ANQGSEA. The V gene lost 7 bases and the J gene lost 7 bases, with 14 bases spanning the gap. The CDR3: CSAVWGDQPQHF. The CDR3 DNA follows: TGCAGCGCGGTTTGGGGGGACCAGCCCCAGCATTTT.